Detailed here is one T cell receptor (beta chain). Its target is unknown. The entry originates in a study of blood T cells in healthy people across ages. Whole-study findings and limits: A greater number of naive CD4+ cells and higher diversity distinguished long-lived donors from aged donors. Per million T cells, TCR beta diversity dropped roughly linearly as age increased.

Between the trimmed V and J ends, which lost 1 base and 13 bases, there was a span of 14 bases. Germline assignment: CDR1 SGHVS and CDR2 FQNEAQ. CDR3 length equals 13 residues. Using a J-beta primer mix together with a sample-barcoded 5' primer, a second PCR was run for about 6 to 11 cycles. Each of the cDNA molecules was tagged by a template-switch adaptor with 12 random nucleotides. MiXCR, run by TCRdb on the 5' RACE reads, gives a single entry per CDR3 protein. Seen here are some 1.1 million distinct CDR3 sequences, roughly two fifths observed once, and the top ten hold roughly 13%. Isolation per sample recovered at least 7 million PBMCs.

Sequenced input: blood. The chain has TRBV7-8 and TRBJ2-1; no definite D call. This receptor was identified in a man younger than 30 in good health. This CDR3 is CASSLGRLQDQFF. CDR3 DNA: TGTGCCAGCAGCTTAGGCAGGTTGCAAGATCAGTTCTTC.